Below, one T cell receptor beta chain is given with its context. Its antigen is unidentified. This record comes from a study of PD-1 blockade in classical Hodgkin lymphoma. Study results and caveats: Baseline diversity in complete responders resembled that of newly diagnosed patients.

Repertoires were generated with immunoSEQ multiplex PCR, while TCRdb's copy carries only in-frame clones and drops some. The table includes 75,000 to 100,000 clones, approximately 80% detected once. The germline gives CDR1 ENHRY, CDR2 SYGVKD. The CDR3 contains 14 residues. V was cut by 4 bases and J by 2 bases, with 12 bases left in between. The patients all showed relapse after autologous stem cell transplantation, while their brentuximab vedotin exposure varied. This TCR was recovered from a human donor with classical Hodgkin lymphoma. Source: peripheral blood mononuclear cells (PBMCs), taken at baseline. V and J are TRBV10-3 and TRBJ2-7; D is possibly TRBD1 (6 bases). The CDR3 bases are TGTGCCATCAGTGGGACCGGGACACCCTACGAGCAGTACTTC. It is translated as CAISGTGTPYEQYF.